Listed below are T cell receptor beta chains from one sample, sequenced in a study of shared clonotypes between healthy human individuals. The repertoire was sequenced with immunoSEQ multiplex PCR; TCRdb's copy has only in-frame clones and lacks some. The data hold about 700,000 clones, with roughly nine tenths observed a single time. The specimen sequenced was naive CD8+ T cells sorted from blood. Receptors were obtained from a man younger than 40 in good health. The CDR3 runs from the conserved cysteine through the conserved F or W. Each record gives: CDR3 length, D gene, clone size, J gene, V gene, CDR3 protein, CDR3 DNA. D genes are given only for firm matches. Rows give clone size only sometimes, using once, few, many, or a class for an expanded clone.

CDR3 length: 15; D gene: NA; clone size: NA; J gene: TRBJ2-5; V gene: TRBV6-5; CDR3 protein: CASSYSWGARETQYF; CDR3 DNA: TGTGCCAGCAGTTACTCGTGGGGGGCGAGAGAGACCCAGTACTTC
CDR3 length: 14; D gene: NA; clone size: NA; J gene: TRBJ2-7; V gene: TRBV7-9; CDR3 protein: CASSYPGVAGEQYF; CDR3 DNA: TGTGCCAGCAGCTATCCCGGGGTAGCCGGCGAGCAGTACTTC
CDR3 length: 14; D gene: NA; clone size: once; J gene: TRBJ1-4; V gene: TRBV5-4; CDR3 protein: CASSLASGNEKLFF; CDR3 DNA: TGTGCCAGCAGCCTCGCATCAGGGAATGAAAAACTGTTTTTT
CDR3 length: 13; D gene: NA; clone size: NA; J gene: TRBJ2-7; V gene: TRBV5-1; CDR3 protein: CASSLFSSYEQYF; CDR3 DNA: TGCGCCAGCAGCTTGTTTTCCAGCTACGAGCAGTACTTC
CDR3 length: 14; D gene: NA; clone size: NA; J gene: TRBJ1-1; V gene: TRBV15; CDR3 protein: CATSPRQENTEAFF; CDR3 DNA: TGTGCCACCAGCCCCCGACAGGAGAACACTGAAGCTTTCTTT
CDR3 length: 13; D gene: TRBD2; clone size: NA; J gene: TRBJ2-1; V gene: TRBV7-9; CDR3 protein: CASSFGGSNEQFF; CDR3 DNA: TGTGCCAGCAGCTTCGGGGGGAGCAATGAGCAGTTCTTC
CDR3 length: 15; D gene: NA; clone size: once; J gene: TRBJ1-2; V gene: TRBV4-3; CDR3 protein: CASSQVTEDNYGYTF; CDR3 DNA: TGCGCCAGCAGCCAAGTGACAGAAGATAACTATGGCTACACCTTC
CDR3 length: 16; D gene: TRBD1; clone size: NA; J gene: TRBJ1-2; V gene: TRBV7-8; CDR3 protein: CASSLVRTGVDYGYTF; CDR3 DNA: TGTGCCAGCAGCTTAGTGAGAACAGGGGTTGACTATGGCTACACCTTC
CDR3 length: 13; D gene: NA; clone size: NA; J gene: TRBJ1-1; V gene: TRBV19; CDR3 protein: CASTSGGGTEAFF; CDR3 DNA: TGTGCCAGTACTTCCGGGGGCGGCACTGAAGCTTTCTTT
CDR3 length: 11; D gene: NA; clone size: NA; J gene: TRBJ1-2; V gene: TRBV29-1; CDR3 protein: CSVQGNYGYTF; CDR3 DNA: TGCAGCGTTCAGGGCAACTATGGCTACACCTTC
CDR3 length: 14; D gene: NA; clone size: NA; J gene: TRBJ2-7; V gene: TRBV19; CDR3 protein: CASSIDPGSYEQYF; CDR3 DNA: TGTGCCAGTAGTATAGACCCGGGATCCTACGAGCAGTACTTC
CDR3 length: 14; D gene: NA; clone size: NA; J gene: TRBJ2-5; V gene: TRBV7-9; CDR3 protein: CASSLRQAQETQYF; CDR3 DNA: TGTGCCAGCAGCCTGAGACAAGCCCAAGAGACCCAGTACTTC
CDR3 length: 16; D gene: NA; clone size: NA; J gene: TRBJ2-7; V gene: TRBV5-6; CDR3 protein: CASSSPGVRPSHEQYF; CDR3 DNA: TGTGCCAGCAGTTCTCCAGGAGTTCGGCCGAGTCACGAGCAGTACTTC
CDR3 length: 12; D gene: NA; clone size: NA; J gene: TRBJ2-1; V gene: TRBV13; CDR3 protein: CASSLVVGEQFF; CDR3 DNA: TGTGCCAGCAGCTTAGTTGTCGGTGAGCAGTTCTTC
CDR3 length: 13; D gene: NA; clone size: NA; J gene: TRBJ1-2; V gene: TRBV2; CDR3 protein: CASSEEGRYGYTF; CDR3 DNA: TGTGCCAGCAGTGAAGAGGGAAGATACGGCTACACCTTC
CDR3 length: 15; D gene: NA; clone size: NA; J gene: TRBJ2-1; V gene: TRBV15; CDR3 protein: CATSRAGAVYNEQFF; CDR3 DNA: TGTGCCACCAGCAGAGCGGGAGCGGTCTACAATGAGCAGTTCTTC
CDR3 length: 16; D gene: TRBD2; clone size: NA; J gene: TRBJ2-7; V gene: TRBV5-8; CDR3 protein: CASINKTSGYPREQYF; CDR3 DNA: TGTGCCAGCATCAACAAGACTAGCGGCTACCCCCGGGAGCAGTACTTC